This T cell receptor beta chain came from a study of blood T cell repertoires in COVID-19. The overall study: The study drew acute and convalescent COVID-19 samples from the United States, Italy and Spain.

Only in-frame clones appear in the TCRdb table, and some are missing; sequencing was by immunoSEQ multiplex PCR. The sample has 90,000 to 100,000 clones; around nine tenths are singletons. The CDR3 runs 14 residues. CDR1 GTSNPN and CDR2 SVGIG come from the germline V gene (reference sequence). V shed 2 bases, J shed 3 bases, and the junction held 7 bases outside the gene matches. This TCR was sampled from an older woman with COVID-19, enrolled during active disease. J is TRBJ2-7 and V is TRBV30, with 7 bases that match TRBD1. Sequencing was performed on peripheral blood. The CDR3 loop is CAWSLGTEFYEQYF. The CDR3 DNA reads TGTGCCTGGAGTTTGGGGACAGAGTTCTACGAGCAGTACTTC.